This TCR beta chain was identified during a study of T-cell memory formation after mild COVID-19. V was shortened by 4 bases and J by 1 base, with 11 bases between the two germline ends. The germline V gene has CDR1 KGHSH and CDR2 LQKENI. The CDR3 has 15 residues. From the 5' RACE reads, TCRdb called clonotypes with MiXCR, one entry per CDR3 protein. Of about 400,000 distinct CDR3 sequences listed, about 25% are singletons. The material sequenced was PBMCs or a T cell subset sorted from them (not recorded which). The clonotype originates from an adult woman who had mild COVID-19 (a few samples of this study predate the infection). Cell type and time point are not known. The chain uses TRBV18 and TRBJ1-5, with TRBD1 as a possible D gene (5 bases). The CDR3 protein is CASSQGPPSNQPQHF. The CDR3 region has the DNA TGTGCCAGCTCACAGGGGCCGCCAAGCAATCAGCCCCAGCATTTT. The whole variable domain, remainder taken from reference TRBV18 and TRBJ1-5, is NAGVMQNPRHLVRRRGQEARLRCSPMKGHSHVYWYRQLPEEGLKFMVYLQKENIIDESGMPKERFSAEFPKEGPSILRIQQVVRGDSAAYFCASSQGPPSNQPQHFGDGTRLSIL.